This TCR beta chain was captured in a study of blood T cells in healthy people across ages. A second PCR, run for roughly 7 to 12 cycles, used a sample-barcoded 5' primer plus a J-beta primer mix. TCRdb reanalysed the 5' RACE reads using MiXCR and keeps one entry per CDR3 protein. The sample contains roughly 2 million distinct CDR3 sequences, around half of which appear only once. Sequencing input: blood. The TCR originated in a woman aged 40 to 50 in good health.

As DNA, the CDR3 is TGTGCCAGCAGCCCGGGACTCAAAACGTTCCGGGAGACCCAGTACTTC. Its protein is CASSPGLKTFRETQYF. This rearrangement joins TRBV3-1 to TRBJ2-7; D possibly corresponds to TRBD2 (6 bases). The J call may be faulty, since TRBJ2-5 better matches the DNA end. Germline CDR1 LGHDT, CDR2 YNNKEL (reference sequence). The CDR3 is 16 amino acids.